This T cell receptor beta chain emerged from a study of immune heterogeneity within non-small cell lung tumors. TCR beta CDR3 was amplified by multiplex PCR using 32 V and 13 J primers. TCRdb itself ran the multiplex PCR reads through MiXCR, one entry per CDR3 protein. The table lists roughly 20,000 distinct CDR3 sequences, about 30% of them singletons. Trimming removed 2 bases from V and 8 bases from J; junction bases left unmatched: 4. Looked up from germline, CDR1 is SGHNT and CDR2 is YENEEA. The CDR3 covers 14 residues. This clonotype came up a few times. With roughly 600 ng used per sample, the template was genomic DNA from bulk tumor. Every primary tumor yielded several biopsies, spaced far apart, that were taken during surgery. The patients were newly diagnosed with non-small cell lung cancer, had not been treated, and had curative surgery.

V is TRBV11-3 and J is TRBJ2-1; 9 bases are a match to TRBD2. The material sequenced was lung tumor tissue. The clonotype originates from a man aged 40-55 years with non-small cell lung cancer. CDR3 DNA sequence: TGTGCCAGCAGCTTAAAGGGCGGGAGGGATGAGCAGTTCTTC. Its translation: CASSLKGGRDEQFF. The variable domain in full, completed from reference TRBV11-3 and TRBJ2-1, reads EAGVVQSPRYKIIEKKQPVAFWCNPISGHNTLYWYLQNLGQGPELLIRYENEEAVDDSQLPKDRFSAERLKGVDSTLKIQPAELGDSAVYLCASSLKGGRDEQFFGPGTRLTVL.